This TCR beta chain was obtained from a study of cytomegalovirus exposure and HLA in healthy donors. Findings of the study overall: Donors belonging to an Asian-associated ancestry cluster reportedly showed fewer N-insertions in productive TCRs than the 666-donor mean, according to what a later analysis found. Later on, an analysis tied about 17,000 TCR beta sequences to HLA alleles at 0.05 false discovery rate. Through in vitro validation, three CMV-associated chains were shown to be specific for CMV antigens.

The V segment lost 3 bases and the J segment 7 bases; nucleotides outside the gene matches: 3. CDR3 length: 15 amino acids. Germline V CDR1 and CDR2: SGHTA, FQGTGA. Primers included in the PCR were 60 Vbeta and 13 Jbeta primers. Generated by immunoSEQ multiplex PCR, the TCRdb table keeps only in-frame clones and is missing some. The repertoire holds approximately 140,000 clones, with approximately 80% as singletons. This clone was seen a handful of times. Antigen: not known. The receptor was isolated from a man aged 40-49 years in good health and CMV-seropositive. Sequencing was carried out using PBMCs. J is TRBJ1-6 and V is TRBV7-3, with TRBD1 matching over 10 bases. The CDR3 DNA sequence: TGTGCCAGCAGCTTCGGGACAGGGGTCAATTCACCCCTCCACTTT. Encoded protein: CASSFGTGVNSPLHF.